These 27 T cell receptor beta chains came from one sample sequenced in a study of CD8+CD57+ T cells in acquired aplastic anemia. The TCR beta profiling, which covered VDJ combination and CDR3 sequence, was carried out using genomic DNA as the template. TCRdb redid the calling of the reads with MiXCR, one entry per CDR3 protein. The sample lists about 140,000 distinct CDR3 sequences, around two fifths seen once, with roughly 8.4% in the top ten. Sequencing input: sorted CD4+, CD8+, or CD8+CD57+ T cells (not recorded which) from PBMCs. All receptors derive from a human donor in good health, serving as a control.

The sample holds many counts of this clonotype. This chain uses TRBV9 with TRBJ2-5; D possibly uses TRBD1 or TRBD2 (5 bases each). V shed 0 bases and J shed 5 bases, with 11 bases lying between them. Per the germline V gene, CDR1 is SGDLS and CDR2 is YYNGEE. The CDR3 runs 14 residues. This chain's CDR3 is CASSVGRGTETQYF. DNA of the CDR3: TGTGCCAGCAGCGTAGGACGAGGGACCGAGACCCAGTACTTC.

This clonotype was counted a few times. The CDR3 region has the DNA TGTGCCAGCAGCTTGGTACCGGGGGGAAGCCACAATGAGCAGTTCTTC. This sequence encodes CASSLVPGGSHNEQFF. The V and J genes are TRBV5-4 and TRBJ2-1, with 7 nucleotides matching TRBD2. With 0 bases clipped from V and 5 bases from J, the junction kept 8 bases outside the gene matches. This CDR3 has 16 residues. CDR1 SGHNT and CDR2 YYREEE come from the germline V gene (reference sequence).

At least ten counts were recorded for this clonotype. The chain joins TRBV5-1 to TRBJ1-1, with 7 bases that match TRBD1. This CDR3 has 14 residues. J gave up 5 bases and V 7 bases, and 11 bases lay outside the gene matches. Germline CDR1 reads SGHRS; CDR2 reads YFSETQ. CDR3: CASRLEGAGTEAFF. The CDR3 coding sequence is TGCGCCAGCCGACTAGAGGGGGCAGGGACTGAAGCTTTCTTT.

This clonotype was seen only a few times. V is TRBV9 and J is TRBJ1-2; D gene unclear. The V end lost 0 bases, the J end lost 3 bases, and 6 bases lay between the germline ends. This CDR3 region has 13 residues. Germline loops: CDR1 SGDLS, CDR2 YYNGEE. The CDR3 sequence: CASSVGADYGYTF. CDR3 in DNA: TGTGCCAGCAGCGTAGGAGCGGACTATGGCTACACCTTC.

This clonotype has more than one count but fewer than ten. J is TRBJ1-2 and V is TRBV30; D might be TRBD1 (6 bases). Trimming stripped 5 bases from V and 7 bases from J, with 17 bases between. This CDR3 contains 13 residues. From germline, CDR1 is GTSNPN and CDR2 SVGIG (reference sequence). CDR3 in amino acids: CAWGDMAASGYTF. DNA of the CDR3: TGTGCCTGGGGGGACATGGCAGCTTCTGGCTACACCTTC.

In the case of this clonotype: A much larger clone differs by one base, so this may be a read error. This sequence joins TRBV27 and TRBJ2-7; D call uncertain. V was shortened by 7 bases and J by 2 bases, with 15 bases between the two germline ends. The CDR3 runs to 14 residues. Germline CDR1 and CDR2: MNHEY and SMNVEV (reference sequence). As DNA, the CDR3 is TGTGCCAGCATTTCCGACAAGACCACCTACGAGCAGTACTTC. Amino acid sequence: CASISDKTTYEQYF.

At least ten counts were recorded for this clonotype. The V and J genes are TRBV2 and TRBJ2-3, with 15 bases lining up with TRBD2. Germline V lookup: CDR1 SNHLY, CDR2 FYNNEI. CDR3 size: 18 residues. After removal of 6 bases from V and 3 bases from J, the junction contained 10 bases not matched to a gene. The CDR3 sequence: CASRGGGLAGGPTDTQYF. CDR3 nucleotide sequence: TGTGCCAGCAGGGGGGGAGGACTAGCGGGAGGGCCAACAGATACGCAGTATTTT.

The sample holds many counts of this clonotype. V and J are TRBV12-3 or TRBV12-4 and TRBJ1-1; 9 nucleotides match TRBD1. The CDR3 spans 14 residues. Trimming cost V 9 bases and J 3 bases; bases outside gene matches: 8. In DNA, the CDR3 is TGTGCCAGTACTCCGGGACAGGGATACACTGAAGCTTTCTTT. Translated, it gives CASTPGQGYTEAFF.

The chain couples TRBV20-1 to TRBJ2-7, with TRBD1 as a possible D gene (6 bases). Trimming shortened V by 4 bases and J by 3 bases, and 16 bases separated the two germline ends. This CDR3 region has 14 residues. Germline CDR1 is DFQATT and CDR2 is SNEGSKA (reference sequence). CDR3 sequence: CSATQPTGNYEQYF. The CDR3 DNA follows: TGCAGTGCTACTCAACCTACAGGGAACTACGAGCAGTACTTC.

Points on this clonotype: A single base separates this from a much larger clone, so it may be a read error. Without the conserved terminal phenylalanine or tryptophan, this CDR3 likely stems from a read error. The V gene is TRBV7-8, the J gene TRBJ1-5; a weak D match, TRBD1 (6 bases). The CDR3 runs to 14 residues. V was clipped by 5 bases and J by 4 bases, with 12 bases between them. CDR1 SGHVS and CDR2 FQNEAQ come from the germline V gene. The CDR3 reads CASSKRQANQPQHL. CDR3 sequence (DNA): TGTGCCAGCAGCAAGCGACAGGCAAATCAGCCCCAGCATCTT.

The chain carries TRBV14 and TRBJ1-2; D remains unclear. CDR1 SGHDN and CDR2 FVKESK come from the germline V gene. This CDR3 is 13 amino acids long. With 4 bases removed from V and 5 bases from J, the gap between germline ends came to 11 bases. This CDR3 is CASSPLSGYGYTF. CDR3 DNA: TGTGCCAGCAGCCCCCTGAGTGGGTATGGCTACACCTTC.

This clonotype was seen just once. The rearrangement joins TRBV24-1 to TRBJ2-3, with a tentative D call TRBD1 (5 bases). The CDR3 totals 16 residues. The V and J ends lost 6 bases and 2 bases respectively, with 17 bases between them. The germline V gene has CDR1 KGHDR and CDR2 SFDVKD. Here the CDR3 reads CATSRGTDSFTDTQYF. DNA for the CDR3: TGTGCCACCAGTAGGGGCACTGACTCATTCACAGATACGCAGTATTTT.

The V call is TRBV29-1, the J call TRBJ2-7, with TRBD1 identical over 7 bases. Trimming removed 7 bases from V and 0 bases from J; junction bases left unmatched: 3. This CDR3 spans 12 amino acids. The germline gives CDR1 SQVTM, CDR2 ANQGSEA. The CDR3 region is CSATGFSYEQYF. As DNA, the CDR3 is TGCAGCGCGACAGGGTTCTCCTACGAGCAGTACTTC.

Worth noting for this clonotype: A much bigger clone sits one base away, suggesting this may be a read error. The chain couples TRBV2 to TRBJ1-1; D gene ambiguous. CDR3 length: 12 residues. Germline CDR1 is SNHLY and CDR2 is FYNNEI. Trimming cost V 6 bases and J 1 base, with 6 bases left between them. The CDR3: CASRQRNTEAFF. The CDR3 DNA sequence: TGTGCCAGCAGACAGAGGAACACTGAAGCTTTCTTT. Complete variable domain (other parts from reference TRBV2 and TRBJ1-1): EPEVTQTPSHQVTQMGQEVILRCVPISNHLYFYWYRQILGQKVEFLVSFYNNEISEKSEIFDDQFSVERPDGSNFTLKIRSTKLEDSAMYFCASRQRNTEAFFGQGTRLTVV.

This clonotype has at least ten counts. The J gene is TRBJ1-4, the V gene TRBV5-8, with 7 bases aligning to TRBD1. This CDR3 has 15 residues. V dropped 4 bases and J dropped 5; count of bases not matched to a gene: 8. Looked up from germline, CDR1 is SGHTS and CDR2 is YDEGEE. CDR3 sequence: CASSRGQVENEKLFF. CDR3 DNA: TGTGCCAGCAGCCGCGGACAGGTGGAGAATGAAAAACTGTTTTTT. Together with reference TRBV5-8 and TRBJ1-4, the CDR3 gives the full variable domain: EAGVTQSPTHLIKTRGQQATLRCSPISGHTSVYWYQQALGLGLQFLLWYDEGEERNRGNFPPRFSGRQFPNYSSELNVNALELEDSALYLCASSRGQVENEKLFFGSGTQLSVL.

In DNA, the CDR3 is TGTGCCAGCACCGTCACCGGGGAGCTGTTTTTT. Amino acids: CASTVTGELFF. The chain employs TRBV27 and TRBJ2-2; D is ambiguous. This CDR3 region has 11 residues. Trimming took 7 bases from V and 4 from J, leaving 4 bases between them. Germline assignment: CDR1 MNHEY and CDR2 SMNVEV (reference sequence).

This clonotype was observed a few times. CDR3 sequence (DNA): TGTGCCAGCAGCTTAGGGCAGACTTTAGGTGGATATACGCAGTATTTT. It codes for CASSLGQTLGGYTQYF. The chain links TRBV11-2 to TRBJ2-3; D ambiguous. The ends were cut back, 1 base at V and 7 bases at J, with 18 bases in the middle. The CDR3 runs 16 residues. Germline CDR1 reads SGHAT; CDR2 reads FQNNGV.

The rearrangement links TRBV19 to TRBJ2-7, with TRBD2 matching 13 bases. Trimming cost V 5 bases and J 1 base; bases outside gene matches: 5. This CDR3 contains 16 residues. The germline CDR1 and CDR2 sequences are LNHDA and SQIVND (reference sequence). The CDR3 loop is CASSPGLAGASYEQYF. CDR3 sequence (DNA): TGTGCCAGTAGTCCCGGACTAGCGGGAGCGTCCTACGAGCAGTACTTC.

This clonotype was seen at least ten times. Compared with germline, one end of the junction differs, possibly owing to a read error. The chain joins TRBV5-4 to TRBJ2-6; D tentatively reads TRBD1 or TRBD2 (6 bases each). The germline V gene has CDR1 SGHNT and CDR2 YYREEE (reference sequence). The CDR3 is made up of 17 amino acids. CDR3 coding DNA: TGCGCCAGCAGCTGGGGGGCAGGTATGTCTGGGGCCAACGTCCTGACTTTC. This sequence encodes CASSWGAGMSGANVLTF.

The chain's CDR3 is CASSPGGALTDTQYF. The CDR3 bases are TGTGCCAGCAGCCCCGGGGGGGCGTTAACAGATACGCAGTATTTT. This chain links TRBV28 with TRBJ2-3, with 8 bases identical to TRBD2. Germline CDR1 reads MDHEN; CDR2 reads SYDVKM. CDR3 length: 15 amino acids. The J segment lost 3 bases and the V segment lost 6 bases, leaving 8 bases of the junction unmatched.

The gene calls are TRBV15 and TRBJ1-3; D perhaps matches TRBD1 (6 bases). Deletions cut 3 bases from V and 8 bases from J, with 17 bases between. The CDR3 has 15 residues. CDR1 LNHNV and CDR2 YYDKDF come from the germline V gene (reference sequence). The CDR3 is CATSSSTHRADTIYF. In DNA, the CDR3 is TGTGCCACCAGCAGCTCTACCCACAGGGCGGACACCATATATTTT. The complete variable domain, with remaining parts taken from reference TRBV15 and TRBJ1-3, reads DAMVIQNPRYQVTQFGKPVTLSCSQTLNHNVMYWYQQKSSQAPKLLFHYYDKDFNNEADTPDNFQSRRPNTSFCFLDIRSPGLGDTAMYLCATSSSTHRADTIYFGEGSWLTVV.

The chain combines TRBV20-1 with TRBJ2-6; 8 bases are shared with TRBD1. With 1 base clipped from V and 1 base from J, the junction kept 3 bases outside the gene matches. Germline V gene data show CDR1 as DFQATT and CDR2 as SNEGSKA (reference sequence). CDR3 length equals 16 residues. CDR3 protein: CSARGQGQSGANVLTF. CDR3 bases: TGCAGTGCTAGAGGACAGGGGCAGTCTGGGGCCAACGTCCTGACTTTC.

This clonotype appeared many times. The chain combines TRBV20-1 with TRBJ1-2; D is undetermined. Germline CDR1 DFQATT, CDR2 SNEGSKA (reference sequence). This CDR3 is 13 amino acids long. The V and J ends lost 4 bases and 4 bases respectively, with 13 bases between them. The CDR3 here is CSAIISSTYGYTF. The CDR3 coding sequence is TGCAGTGCTATAATTTCCTCCACCTATGGCTACACCTTC.

With regard to this clonotype: The final CDR3 position lacks the conserved phenylalanine or tryptophan, pointing to a likely read error. The V gene is TRBV25-1, the J gene TRBJ1-2; 11 nucleotides match TRBD1. CDR3 length: 15 residues. Trimming removed 2 bases from V and 8 bases from J; junction bases left unmatched: 7. The germline gives CDR1 MGHDK, CDR2 SYGVNS. The CDR3 sequence: CASSEAGTGGLGYTY. DNA for the CDR3: TGTGCCAGCAGTGAAGCTGGGACAGGGGGTTTAGGCTACACCTAC.

The chain employs TRBV10-3 and TRBJ2-1; TRBD2 matches at 13 bases. Germline assignment: CDR1 ENHRY and CDR2 SYGVKD. Germline trimming cut 4 bases from V and 10 bases from J; bases unmatched to any gene: 7. This CDR3 comprises 15 residues. In DNA, the CDR3 is TGTGCCATCAGTGGAACTAGCGGGGGGGCCCGGGAGCAGTTCTTC. It translates to CAISGTSGGAREQFF.

The CDR3 reads CAISLQTLSSYGYTF. CDR3 in DNA: TGTGCCATCAGTTTACAGACCCTGAGTAGCTATGGCTACACCTTC. The chain recombines TRBV10-3 with TRBJ1-2, with D hard to call. This CDR3 has 15 amino acids. CDR1 and CDR2 from the germline V gene are ENHRY and SYGVKD. Trimming removed 5 bases at V and 4 bases at J, with 17 bases between.

The chain has TRBV29-1 and TRBJ1-5, with D maybe TRBD1 (5 bases). V gave up 6 bases and J gave up 0 bases, with 18 bases separating them. Germline V CDR1 and CDR2: SQVTM, ANQGSEA. CDR3 size: 16 residues. This CDR3 is CSVRLKTDTSNQPQHF. In nucleotides, the CDR3 is TGCAGCGTCCGGCTGAAGACAGACACTAGCAATCAGCCCCAGCATTTT.